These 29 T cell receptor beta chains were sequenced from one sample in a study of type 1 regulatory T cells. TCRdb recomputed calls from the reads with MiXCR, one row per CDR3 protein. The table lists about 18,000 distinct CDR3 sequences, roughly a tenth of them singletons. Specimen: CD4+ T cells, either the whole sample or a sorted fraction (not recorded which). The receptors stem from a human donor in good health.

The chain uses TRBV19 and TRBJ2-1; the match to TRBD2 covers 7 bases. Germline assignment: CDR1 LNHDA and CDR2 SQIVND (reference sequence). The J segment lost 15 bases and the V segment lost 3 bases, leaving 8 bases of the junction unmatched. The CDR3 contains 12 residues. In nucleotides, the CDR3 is TGTGCCAGTAGTATTGAGGGAGGGCCCCCGTTCTTC. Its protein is CASSIEGGPPFF.

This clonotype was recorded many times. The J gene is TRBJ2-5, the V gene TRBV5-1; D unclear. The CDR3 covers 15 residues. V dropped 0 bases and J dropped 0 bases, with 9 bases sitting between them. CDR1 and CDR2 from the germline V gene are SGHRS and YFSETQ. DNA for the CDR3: TGCGCCAGCAGCTTGGCCGGGTATGACCAAGAGACCCAGTACTTC. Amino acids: CASSLAGYDQETQYF.

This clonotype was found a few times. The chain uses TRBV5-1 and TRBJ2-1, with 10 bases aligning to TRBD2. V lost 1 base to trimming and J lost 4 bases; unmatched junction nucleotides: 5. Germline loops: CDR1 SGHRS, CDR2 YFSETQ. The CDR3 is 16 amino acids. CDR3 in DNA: TGCGCCAGCAGCTTGATCGCTAGCGGGAGATACAATGAGCAGTTCTTC. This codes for CASSLIASGRYNEQFF.

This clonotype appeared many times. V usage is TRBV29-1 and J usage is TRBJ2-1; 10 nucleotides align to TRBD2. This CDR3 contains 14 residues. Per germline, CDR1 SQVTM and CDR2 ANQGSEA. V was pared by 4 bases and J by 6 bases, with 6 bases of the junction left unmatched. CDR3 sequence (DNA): TGCAGCGTTGGGAGGCTAGCGGGAGTCAATGAGCAGTTCTTC. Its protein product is CSVGRLAGVNEQFF.

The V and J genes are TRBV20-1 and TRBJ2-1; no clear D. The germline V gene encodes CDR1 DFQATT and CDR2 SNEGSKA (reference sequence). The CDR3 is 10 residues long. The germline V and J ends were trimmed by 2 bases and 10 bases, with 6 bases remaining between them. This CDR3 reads CSARKEEQFF. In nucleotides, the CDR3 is TGCAGTGCTAGAAAGGAGGAGCAGTTCTTC.

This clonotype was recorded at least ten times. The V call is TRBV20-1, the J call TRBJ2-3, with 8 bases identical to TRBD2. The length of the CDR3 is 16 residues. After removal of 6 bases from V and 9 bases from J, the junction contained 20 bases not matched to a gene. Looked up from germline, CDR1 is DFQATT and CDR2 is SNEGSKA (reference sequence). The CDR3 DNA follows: TGCAGTGCCTCCCTTATTGGAGCGGGAGCTCTGGGGACGCAGTATTTT. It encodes CSASLIGAGALGTQYF.

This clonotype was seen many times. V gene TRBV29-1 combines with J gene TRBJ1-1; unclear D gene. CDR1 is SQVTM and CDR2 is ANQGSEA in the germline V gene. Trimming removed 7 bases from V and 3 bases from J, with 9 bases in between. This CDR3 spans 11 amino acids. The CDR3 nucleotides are TGCAGCGCAACCCGAGACACTGAAGCTTTCTTT. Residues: CSATRDTEAFF.

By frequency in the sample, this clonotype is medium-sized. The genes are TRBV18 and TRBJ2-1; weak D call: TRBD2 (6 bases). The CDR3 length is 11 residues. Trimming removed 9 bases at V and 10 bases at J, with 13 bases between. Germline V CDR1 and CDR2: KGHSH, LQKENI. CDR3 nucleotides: TGTGCCAGTCAGGAGGGGAGGGAGCAGTTCTTC. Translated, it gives CASQEGREQFF. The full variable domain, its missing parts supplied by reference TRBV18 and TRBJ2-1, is NAGVMQNPRHLVRRRGQEARLRCSPMKGHSHVYWYRQLPEEGLKFMVYLQKENIIDESGMPKERFSAEFPKEGPSILRIQQVVRGDSAAYFCASQEGREQFFGPGTRLTVL.

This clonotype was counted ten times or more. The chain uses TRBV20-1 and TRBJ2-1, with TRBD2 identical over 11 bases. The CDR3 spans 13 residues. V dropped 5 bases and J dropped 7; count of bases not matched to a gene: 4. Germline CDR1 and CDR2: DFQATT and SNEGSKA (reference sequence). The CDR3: CSAGGLADNEQFF. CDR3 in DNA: TGCAGTGCTGGGGGACTAGCGGATAATGAGCAGTTCTTC.

CDR3 in DNA: TGTGCCAGCAGCGGGACGGGGCCCGGGGAGCTGTTTTTT. It specifies CASSGTGPGELFF. V is TRBV27 and J is TRBJ2-2, with D perhaps matching TRBD1 or TRBD2 (5 bases each). Trimming cost V 6 bases and J 6 bases, with 11 bases left between them. The CDR3 length is 13 residues. Germline assignment: CDR1 MNHEY and CDR2 SMNVEV (reference sequence).

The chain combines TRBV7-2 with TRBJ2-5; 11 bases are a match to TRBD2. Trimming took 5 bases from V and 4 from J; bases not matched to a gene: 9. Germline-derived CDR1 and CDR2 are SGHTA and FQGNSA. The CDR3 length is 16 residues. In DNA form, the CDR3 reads TGTGCCAGCAGCCTGGGACTAGCGGCAGGGGGAGAGACCCAGTACTTC. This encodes CASSLGLAAGGETQYF.

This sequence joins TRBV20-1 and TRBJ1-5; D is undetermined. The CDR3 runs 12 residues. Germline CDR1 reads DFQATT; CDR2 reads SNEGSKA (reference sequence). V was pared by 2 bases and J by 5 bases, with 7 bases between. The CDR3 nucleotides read TGCAGTGCTAGATTGAGGGATCAGCCCCAGCATTTT. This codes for CSARLRDQPQHF.

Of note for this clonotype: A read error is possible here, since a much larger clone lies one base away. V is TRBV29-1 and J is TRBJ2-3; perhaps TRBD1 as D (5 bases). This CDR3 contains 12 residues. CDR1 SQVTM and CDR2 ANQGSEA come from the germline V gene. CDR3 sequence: CSVGGRTDMQYF. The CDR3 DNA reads TGCAGCGTTGGGGGCCGCACAGATATGCAGTATTTT.

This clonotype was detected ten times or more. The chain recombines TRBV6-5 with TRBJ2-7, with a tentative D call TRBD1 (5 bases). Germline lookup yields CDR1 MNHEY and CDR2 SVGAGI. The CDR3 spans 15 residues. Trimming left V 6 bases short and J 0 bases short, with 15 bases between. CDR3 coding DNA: TGTGCCAGCAGCATCTCCAGGGCCCTCTCCTACGAGCAGTACTTC. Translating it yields CASSISRALSYEQYF.

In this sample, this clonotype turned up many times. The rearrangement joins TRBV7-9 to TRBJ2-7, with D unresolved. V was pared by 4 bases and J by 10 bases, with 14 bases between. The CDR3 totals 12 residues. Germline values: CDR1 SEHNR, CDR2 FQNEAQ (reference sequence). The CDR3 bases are TGTGCCAGCAGCTCTAGTGGGCCCGTACAGTACTTC. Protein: CASSSSGPVQYF.

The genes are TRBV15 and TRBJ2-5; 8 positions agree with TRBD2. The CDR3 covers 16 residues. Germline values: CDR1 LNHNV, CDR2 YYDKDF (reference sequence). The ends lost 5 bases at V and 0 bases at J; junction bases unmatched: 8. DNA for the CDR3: TGTGCCACCAGCCCAATGCGTAGCGGGAACCAAGAGACCCAGTACTTC. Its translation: CATSPMRSGNQETQYF. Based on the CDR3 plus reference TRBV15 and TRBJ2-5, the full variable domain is DAMVIQNPRYQVTQFGKPVTLSCSQTLNHNVMYWYQQKSSQAPKLLFHYYDKDFNNEADTPDNFQSRRPNTSFCFLDIRSPGLGDTAMYLCATSPMRSGNQETQYFGPGTRLLVL.

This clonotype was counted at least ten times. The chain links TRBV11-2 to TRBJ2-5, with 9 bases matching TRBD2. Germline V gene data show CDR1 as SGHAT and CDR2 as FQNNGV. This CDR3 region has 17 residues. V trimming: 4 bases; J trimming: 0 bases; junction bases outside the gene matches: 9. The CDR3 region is CASSSWTSEKYQETQYF. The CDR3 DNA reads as TGTGCCAGCAGCTCTTGGACTAGCGAAAAATACCAAGAGACCCAGTACTTC. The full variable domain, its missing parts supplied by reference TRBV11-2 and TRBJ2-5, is EAGVAQSPRYKIIEKRQSVAFWCNPISGHATLYWYQQILGQGPKLLIQFQNNGVVDDSQLPKDRFSAERLKGVDSTLKIQPAKLEDSAVYLCASSSWTSEKYQETQYFGPGTRLLVL.

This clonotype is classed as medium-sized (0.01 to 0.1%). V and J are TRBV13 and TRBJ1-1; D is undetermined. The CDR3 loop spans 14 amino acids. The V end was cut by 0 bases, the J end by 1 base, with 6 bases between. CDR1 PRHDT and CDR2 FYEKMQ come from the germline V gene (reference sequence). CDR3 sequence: CASSLGGRNTEAFF. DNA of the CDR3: TGTGCCAGCAGCTTAGGAGGGAGGAACACTGAAGCTTTCTTT.

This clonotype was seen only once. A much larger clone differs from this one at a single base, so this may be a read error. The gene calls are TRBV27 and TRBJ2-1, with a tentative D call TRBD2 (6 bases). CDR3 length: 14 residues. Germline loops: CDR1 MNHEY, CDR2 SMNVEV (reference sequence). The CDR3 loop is CTSSFTGRRNEQFF. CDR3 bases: TGTACCAGCAGTTTTACCGGGAGAAGGAATGAGCAGTTCTTC.

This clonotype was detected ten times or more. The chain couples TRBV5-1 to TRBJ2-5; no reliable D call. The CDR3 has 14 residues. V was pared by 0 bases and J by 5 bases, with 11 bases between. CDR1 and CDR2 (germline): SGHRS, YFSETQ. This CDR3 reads CASSLELSRETQYF. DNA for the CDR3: TGCGCCAGCAGCTTGGAGCTATCTCGGGAGACCCAGTACTTC. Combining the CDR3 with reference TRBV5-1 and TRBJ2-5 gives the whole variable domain KAGVTQTPRYLIKTRGQQVTLSCSPISGHRSVSWYQQTPGQGLQFLFEYFSETQRNKGNFPGRFSGRQFSNSRSEMNVSTLELGDSALYLCASSLELSRETQYFGPGTRLLVL.

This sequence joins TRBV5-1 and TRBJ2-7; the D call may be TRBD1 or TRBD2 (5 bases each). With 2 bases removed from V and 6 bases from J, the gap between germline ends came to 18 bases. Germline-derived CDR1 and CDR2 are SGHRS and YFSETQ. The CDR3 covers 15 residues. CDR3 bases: TGCGCCAGCAGCTTTACCGGGACGGCGGTTTTCGAGCAGTACTTC. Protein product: CASSFTGTAVFEQYF.

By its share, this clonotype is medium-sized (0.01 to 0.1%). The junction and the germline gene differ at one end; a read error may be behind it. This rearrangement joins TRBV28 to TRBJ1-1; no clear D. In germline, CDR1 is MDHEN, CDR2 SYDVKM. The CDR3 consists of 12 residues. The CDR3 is CASSLLRTEAFF. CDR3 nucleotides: TGTGCCAGCAGTTTACTCAGAACTGAGGCTTTCTTT.

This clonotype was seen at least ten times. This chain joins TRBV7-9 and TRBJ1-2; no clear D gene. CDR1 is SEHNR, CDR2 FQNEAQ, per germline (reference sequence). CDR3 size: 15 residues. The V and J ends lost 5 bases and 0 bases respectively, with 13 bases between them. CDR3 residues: CASSQPSATNYGYTF. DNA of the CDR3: TGTGCCAGCAGCCAACCCTCGGCGACTAACTATGGCTACACCTTC.

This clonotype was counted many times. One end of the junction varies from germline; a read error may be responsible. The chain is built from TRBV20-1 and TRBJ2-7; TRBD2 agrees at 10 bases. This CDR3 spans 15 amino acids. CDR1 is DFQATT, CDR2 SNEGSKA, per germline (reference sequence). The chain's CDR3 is CSARGPGTSVYEQYF. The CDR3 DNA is TGCAGTGCAAGAGGTCCCGGGACTAGCGTCTACGAGCAGTACTTC.

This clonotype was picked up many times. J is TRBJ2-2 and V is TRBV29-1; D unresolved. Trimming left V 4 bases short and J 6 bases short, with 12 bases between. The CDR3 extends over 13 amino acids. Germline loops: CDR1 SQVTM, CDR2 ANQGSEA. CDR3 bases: TGCAGCGTTGGAAAACCCTTCGCCGGGGAGCTGTTTTTT. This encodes CSVGKPFAGELFF.

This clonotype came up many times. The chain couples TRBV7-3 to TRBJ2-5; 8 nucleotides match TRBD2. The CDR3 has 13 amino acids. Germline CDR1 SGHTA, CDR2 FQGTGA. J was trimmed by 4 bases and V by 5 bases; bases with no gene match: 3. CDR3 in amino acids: CASSHGRAETQYF. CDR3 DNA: TGTGCCAGCAGCCACGGGAGGGCAGAGACCCAGTACTTC.

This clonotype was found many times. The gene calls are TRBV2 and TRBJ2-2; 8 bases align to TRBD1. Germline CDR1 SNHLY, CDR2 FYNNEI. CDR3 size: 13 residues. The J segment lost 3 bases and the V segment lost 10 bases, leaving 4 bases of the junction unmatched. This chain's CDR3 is CATRQGYTGELFF. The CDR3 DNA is TGTGCCACCAGACAGGGGTACACCGGGGAGCTGTTTTTT.

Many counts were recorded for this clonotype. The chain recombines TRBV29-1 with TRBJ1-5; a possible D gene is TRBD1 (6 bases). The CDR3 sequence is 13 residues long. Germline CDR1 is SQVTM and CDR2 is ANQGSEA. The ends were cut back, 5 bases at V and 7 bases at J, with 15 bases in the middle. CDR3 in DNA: TGCAGCGTTTTGTCGGGGGGCGGACAGCCCCAGCATTTT. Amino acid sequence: CSVLSGGGQPQHF.

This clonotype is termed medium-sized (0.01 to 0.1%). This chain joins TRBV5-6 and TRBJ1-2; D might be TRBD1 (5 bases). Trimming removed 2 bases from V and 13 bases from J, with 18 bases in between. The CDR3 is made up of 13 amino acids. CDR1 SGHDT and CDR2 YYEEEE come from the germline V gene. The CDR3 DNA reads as TGTGCCAGCAGCTTCCAGGGTCACAAATGGGCCACCTTC. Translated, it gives CASSFQGHKWATF.